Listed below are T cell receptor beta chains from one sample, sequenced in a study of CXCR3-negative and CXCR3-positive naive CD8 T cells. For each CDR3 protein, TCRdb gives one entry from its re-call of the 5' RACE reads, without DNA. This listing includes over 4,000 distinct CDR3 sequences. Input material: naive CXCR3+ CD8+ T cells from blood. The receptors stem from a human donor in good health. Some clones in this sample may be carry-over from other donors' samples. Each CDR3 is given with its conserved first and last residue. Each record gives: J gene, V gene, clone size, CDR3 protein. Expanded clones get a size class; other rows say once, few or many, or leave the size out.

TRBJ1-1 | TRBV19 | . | CASSFGQEAFF
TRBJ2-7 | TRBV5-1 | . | CASSLVGQGLAEQYF
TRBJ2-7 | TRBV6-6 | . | CASSPVYREPYEQYF
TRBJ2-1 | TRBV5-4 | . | CASSRDGNYNEQFF
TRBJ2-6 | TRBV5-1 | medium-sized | CASSLGFSGANVLTF
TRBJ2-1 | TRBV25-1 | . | CASSLGLSSYNEQFF
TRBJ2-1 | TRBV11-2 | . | CASSPGTSEYNEQFF
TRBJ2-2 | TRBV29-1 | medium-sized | CSVEDMELTGELFF
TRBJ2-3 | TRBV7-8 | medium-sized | CASSAPARPLAGVADTQYF
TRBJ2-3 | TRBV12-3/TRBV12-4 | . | CASSSDSGRYGTDTQYF